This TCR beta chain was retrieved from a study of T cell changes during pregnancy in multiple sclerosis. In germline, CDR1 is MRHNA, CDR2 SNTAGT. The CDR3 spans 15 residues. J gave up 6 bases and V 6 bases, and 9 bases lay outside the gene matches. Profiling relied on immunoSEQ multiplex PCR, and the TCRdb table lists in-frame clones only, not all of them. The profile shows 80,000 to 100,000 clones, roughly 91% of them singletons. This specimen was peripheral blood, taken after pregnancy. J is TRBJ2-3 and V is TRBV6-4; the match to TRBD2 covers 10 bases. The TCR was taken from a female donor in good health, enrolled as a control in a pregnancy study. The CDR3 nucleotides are TGTGCCAGCAGCCCTGGTGGTAGCGGGGGGGATACGCAGTATTTT. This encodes CASSPGGSGGDTQYF.